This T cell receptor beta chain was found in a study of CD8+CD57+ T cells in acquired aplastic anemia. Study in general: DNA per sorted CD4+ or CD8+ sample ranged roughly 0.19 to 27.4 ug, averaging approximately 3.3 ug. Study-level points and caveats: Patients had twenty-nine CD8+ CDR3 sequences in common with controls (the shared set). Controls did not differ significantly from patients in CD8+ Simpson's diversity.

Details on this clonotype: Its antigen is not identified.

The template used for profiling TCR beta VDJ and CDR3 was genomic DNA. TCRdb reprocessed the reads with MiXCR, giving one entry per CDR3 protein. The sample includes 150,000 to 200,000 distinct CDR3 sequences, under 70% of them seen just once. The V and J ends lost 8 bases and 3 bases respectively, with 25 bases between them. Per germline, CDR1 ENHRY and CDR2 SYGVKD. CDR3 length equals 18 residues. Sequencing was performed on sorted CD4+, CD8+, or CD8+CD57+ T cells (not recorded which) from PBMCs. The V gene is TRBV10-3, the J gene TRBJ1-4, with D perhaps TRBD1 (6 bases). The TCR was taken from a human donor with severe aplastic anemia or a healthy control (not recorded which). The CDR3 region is CAISHHGAGGKSNEKLFF. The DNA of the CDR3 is TGTGCCATCTCACATCACGGGGCTGGGGGCAAGTCTAATGAAAAACTGTTTTTT.